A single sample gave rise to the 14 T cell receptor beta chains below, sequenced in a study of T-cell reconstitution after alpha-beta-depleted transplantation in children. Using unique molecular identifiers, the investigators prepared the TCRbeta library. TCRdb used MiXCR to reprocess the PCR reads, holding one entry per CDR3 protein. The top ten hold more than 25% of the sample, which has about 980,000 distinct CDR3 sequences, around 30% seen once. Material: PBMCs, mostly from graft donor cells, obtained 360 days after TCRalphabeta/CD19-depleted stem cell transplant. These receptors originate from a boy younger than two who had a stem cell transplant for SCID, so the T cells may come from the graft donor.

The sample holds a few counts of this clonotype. The CDR3 sequence is CSVATTLSEQYF. For the CDR3, the DNA is TGCAGCGTTGCCACGACGCTCTCCGAGCAGTACTTC. The chain couples TRBV29-1 to TRBJ2-7; D uncertain. The CDR3 is made up of 12 amino acids. Germline loops: CDR1 SQVTM, CDR2 ANQGSEA. V lost 4 bases, J lost 6 bases, and 13 bases lay in between.

DNA of the CDR3: TGTGCCAGCAGTTTTAGTGGGGGGCCGAACACCGGGGAGCTGTTTTTT. Protein sequence: CASSFSGGPNTGELFF. The chain combines TRBV12-3 or TRBV12-4 with TRBJ2-2; the D gene could be TRBD1 or TRBD2 (6 bases each). Trimming stripped 3 bases from V and 0 bases from J, with 11 bases between. The CDR3 totals 16 residues.

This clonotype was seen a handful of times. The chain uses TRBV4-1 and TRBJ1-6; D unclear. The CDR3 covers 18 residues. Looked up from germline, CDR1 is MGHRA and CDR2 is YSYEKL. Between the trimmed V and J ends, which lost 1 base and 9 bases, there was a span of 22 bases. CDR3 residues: CASSQVWGPDSSGSPLHF. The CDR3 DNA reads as TGCGCCAGCAGCCAAGTCTGGGGTCCGGACTCGAGTGGTTCACCCCTCCACTTT.

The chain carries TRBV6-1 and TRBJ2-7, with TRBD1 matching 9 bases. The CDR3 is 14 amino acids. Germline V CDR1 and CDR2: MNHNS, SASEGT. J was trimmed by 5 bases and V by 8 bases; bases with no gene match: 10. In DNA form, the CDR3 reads TGTGCCAGCGGCCGGGACAGGGTGATGGACGAGCAGTACTTC. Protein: CASGRDRVMDEQYF.

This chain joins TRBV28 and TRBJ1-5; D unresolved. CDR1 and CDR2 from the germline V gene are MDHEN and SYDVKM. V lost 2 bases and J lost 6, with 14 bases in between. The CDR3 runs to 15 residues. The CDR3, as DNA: TGTGCCAGCAGTTTAAGGGCCCTGATGGGTCAGCCCCAGCATTTT. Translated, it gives CASSLRALMGQPQHF. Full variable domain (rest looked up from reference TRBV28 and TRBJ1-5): DVKVTQSSRYLVKRTGEKVFLECVQDMDHENMFWYRQDPGLGLRLIYFSYDVKMKEKGDIPEGYSVSREKKERFSLILESASTNQTSMYLCASSLRALMGQPQHFGDGTRLSIL.

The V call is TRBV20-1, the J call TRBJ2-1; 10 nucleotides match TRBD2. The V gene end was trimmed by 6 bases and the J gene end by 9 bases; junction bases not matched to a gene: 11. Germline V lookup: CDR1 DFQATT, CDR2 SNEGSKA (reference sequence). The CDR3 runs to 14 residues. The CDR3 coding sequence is TGCAGTGCCCAGAGGCCTAGCGGGGGCCCTGAGCAGTTCTTC. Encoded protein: CSAQRPSGGPEQFF.

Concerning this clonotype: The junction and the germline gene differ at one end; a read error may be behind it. In DNA, the CDR3 is TGCAGTGCCAGAGGGTCAGGGACCACAGATACGCAGTATTTT. Its translation is CSARGSGTTDTQYF. The chain has TRBV20-1 and TRBJ2-3; the D gene could be TRBD1 or TRBD2 (5 bases each). The CDR3 totals 14 residues. The germline V gene has CDR1 DFQATT and CDR2 SNEGSKA (reference sequence).

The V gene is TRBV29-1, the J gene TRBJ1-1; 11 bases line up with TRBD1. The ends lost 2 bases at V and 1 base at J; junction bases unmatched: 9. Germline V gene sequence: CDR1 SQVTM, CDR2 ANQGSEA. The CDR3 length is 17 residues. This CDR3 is CSVEIWTGGAENTEAFF. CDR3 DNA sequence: TGCAGCGTTGAAATCTGGACAGGGGGCGCGGAGAACACTGAAGCTTTCTTT.

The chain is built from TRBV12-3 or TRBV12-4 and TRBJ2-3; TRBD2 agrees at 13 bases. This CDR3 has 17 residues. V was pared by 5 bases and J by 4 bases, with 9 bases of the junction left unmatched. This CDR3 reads CASSAPGLAGAPDTQYF. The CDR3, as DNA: TGTGCCAGCAGTGCCCCCGGACTAGCGGGGGCCCCAGATACGCAGTATTTT.

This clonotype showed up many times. DNA for the CDR3: TGTGCCAGCAGCCTCGGGACAGGGGTCTACAATGAGCAGTTCTTC. It yields the protein CASSLGTGVYNEQFF. The V call is TRBV7-3, the J call TRBJ2-1; TRBD1 matches at 10 bases. Per germline, CDR1 SGHTA and CDR2 FQGTGA. The CDR3 covers 15 residues. Germline trimming cut 5 bases from V and 3 bases from J; bases unmatched to any gene: 4.

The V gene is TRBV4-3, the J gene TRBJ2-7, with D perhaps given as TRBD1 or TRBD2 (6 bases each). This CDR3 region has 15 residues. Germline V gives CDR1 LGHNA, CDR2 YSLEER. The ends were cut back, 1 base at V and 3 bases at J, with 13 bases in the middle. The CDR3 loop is CASSQGPGANYEQYF. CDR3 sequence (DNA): TGCGCCAGCAGCCAAGGTCCGGGGGCTAACTACGAGCAGTACTTC.

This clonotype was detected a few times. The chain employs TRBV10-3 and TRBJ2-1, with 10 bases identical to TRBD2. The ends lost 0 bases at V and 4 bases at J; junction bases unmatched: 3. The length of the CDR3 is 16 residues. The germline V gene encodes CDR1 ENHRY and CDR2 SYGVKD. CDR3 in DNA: TGTGCCATCAGTGAGTCGCGGACTAGCGGTTACAATGAGCAGTTCTTC. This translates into CAISESRTSGYNEQFF.

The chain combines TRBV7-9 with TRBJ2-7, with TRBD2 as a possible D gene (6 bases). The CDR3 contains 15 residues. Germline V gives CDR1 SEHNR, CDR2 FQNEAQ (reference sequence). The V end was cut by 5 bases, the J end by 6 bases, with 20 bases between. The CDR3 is CASSESKGTLFEQYF. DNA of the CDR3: TGTGCCAGCAGCGAAAGTAAGGGGACTCTCTTCGAGCAGTACTTC.

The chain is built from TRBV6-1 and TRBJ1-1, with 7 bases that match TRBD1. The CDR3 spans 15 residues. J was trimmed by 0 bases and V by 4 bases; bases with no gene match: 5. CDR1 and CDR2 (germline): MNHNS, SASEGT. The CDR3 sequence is CASSGLQGLNTEAFF. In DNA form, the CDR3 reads TGTGCCAGCAGTGGGTTACAGGGGTTGAACACTGAAGCTTTCTTT.